This note documents a single T cell receptor (beta chain) sequence. Its cognate antigen is unknown. This specimen belongs to a study of OX40 agonist ivuxolimab in advanced cancers. The study's findings and limits: The study observed clonal expansion of CD4+ and CD8+ blood T cells by week 6 at 0.1 to 3.0 mg/kg.

After removal of 3 bases from V and 3 bases from J, the junction contained 14 bases not matched to a gene. This CDR3 is built from 18 residues. The germline V gene encodes CDR1 SGDLS and CDR2 YYNGEE. Assay: immunoSEQ multiplex PCR; the TCRdb copy retains only in-frame clones and omits some. The table lists tens of thousands of clones, around nine tenths of them singletons, with more than 13% in the top ten. Sequencing was performed on CD4+ or CD8+ T cells sorted from blood, taken in a trial of the OX40 agonist ivuxolimab. The origin of this receptor is an adult with an advanced solid tumor such as melanoma, head and neck, liver or kidney cancer. The chain recombines TRBV9 with TRBJ2-2; 7 nucleotides match TRBD2. The DNA of the CDR3 is TGTGCCAGCAGCGCATTCGGTTCATCGGGGGGATACACCGGGGAGCTGTTTTTT. Translation: CASSAFGSSGGYTGELFF. The full variable domain, its missing parts supplied by reference TRBV9 and TRBJ2-2, is DSGVTQTPKHLITATGQRVTLRCSPRSGDLSVYWYQQSLDQGLQFLIQYYNGEERAKGNILERFSAQQFPDLHSELNLSSLELGDSALYFCASSAFGSSGGYTGELFFGEGSRLTVL.